These 4 T cell receptor beta chains originate from one sample sequenced in a study of PD-L1 blockade in urothelial cancer. Method: immunoSEQ multiplex PCR; TCRdb's copy keeps in-frame clones and lacks some. The sample has about 110,000 clones, approximately 90% seen once; the top ten hold approximately 3.5%. Stated time point: peripheral blood 6 weeks after treatment start. Material: PBMCs, obtained around atezolizumab (anti-PD-L1) treatment. The receptor source for this set is a man aged 55 to 70 with urothelial cancer.

This sequence joins TRBV12-5 and TRBJ2-1; 8 nucleotides align to TRBD2. CDR3 size: 17 residues. Trimming took 0 bases from V and 5 from J; bases not matched to a gene: 9. Germline assignment: CDR1 LGHNT and CDR2 FRNRAP. This CDR3 is CASGLVLGSGNNNEQFF. The CDR3 DNA follows: TGTGCTAGTGGTTTGGTACTGGGTAGCGGGAACAACAATGAGCAGTTCTTC.

On this clone: Other DNA variants within this sample encode the same CDR3. The genes are TRBV6-4 and TRBJ2-3, with 7 bases fitting TRBD2. The trim removed 8 bases at V and 2 bases at J, leaving 4 bases unmatched. The CDR3 has 13 amino acids. Germline CDR1 MRHNA, CDR2 SNTAGT. Written as DNA, the CDR3 is TGTGCCAGCGGAGCGGGGCACACAGATACGCAGTATTTT. Protein sequence: CASGAGHTDTQYF.

The V and J genes are TRBV6-6 and TRBJ2-3, with D tentatively TRBD1 (7 bases). The V gene's germline CDR1 is MNHNY and CDR2 SVGAGI (reference sequence). Trimming removed 2 bases from V and 0 bases from J, with 12 bases in between. The CDR3 length is 16 residues. The CDR3 sequence: CASSYPRGVSTDTQYF. CDR3 nucleotide sequence: TGTGCCAGCAGTTACCCCAGGGGGGTGAGCACAGATACGCAGTATTTT.

V gene TRBV5-1 combines with J gene TRBJ2-3; 8 nucleotides line up with TRBD2. Germline CDR1 and CDR2: SGHRS and YFSETQ. The CDR3 has 14 residues. V was pared by 6 bases and J by 1 base, with 4 bases of the junction left unmatched. CDR3 DNA: TGCGCCAGCAAGGCCGGGGGGGGCACAGATACGCAGTATTTT. Amino acids: CASKAGGGTDTQYF.